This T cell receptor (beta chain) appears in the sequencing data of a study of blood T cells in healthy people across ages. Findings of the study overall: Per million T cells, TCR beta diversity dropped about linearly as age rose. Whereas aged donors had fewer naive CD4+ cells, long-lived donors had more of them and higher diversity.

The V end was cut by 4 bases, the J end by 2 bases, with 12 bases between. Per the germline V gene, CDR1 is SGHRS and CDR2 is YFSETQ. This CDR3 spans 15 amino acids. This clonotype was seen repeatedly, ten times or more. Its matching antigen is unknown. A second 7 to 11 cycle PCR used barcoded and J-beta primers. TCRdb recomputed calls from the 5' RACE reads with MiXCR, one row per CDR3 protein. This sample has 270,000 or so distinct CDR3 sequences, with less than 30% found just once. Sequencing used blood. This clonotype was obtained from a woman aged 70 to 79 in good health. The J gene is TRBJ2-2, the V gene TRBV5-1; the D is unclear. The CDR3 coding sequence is TGCGCCAGCAGCCGGGTAGCATCTAACACCGGGGAGCTGTTTTTT. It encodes CASSRVASNTGELFF.